This entry is about one T cell receptor (beta chain). Antigen unknown. The data derive from a study of CD4 T cells in relation to SARS-CoV-2 and coronaviruses. As for the study in general: ViraFEST: approximately ten-day antigen culture of PBMCs, then TCR beta CDR3 sequencing. The HLA restriction of the shared crossreactive spike epitopes was mapped. Overall study findings and caveats: No crossreactivity against non-spike viral proteins was tested here.

Before the COVID-19 pandemic, during about 2010-2019, CD4+ T cells were taken from unexposed donors. After roughly 9 days of culture, CD4+ T cells were isolated. Clones were sequenced by immunoSEQ multiplex PCR, and TCRdb holds only the in-frame ones, with some missing. Altogether around 15,000 clones are present, roughly 80% being singletons, with the ten largest covering about a third. Sequencing was done on a sample of CD4+ T cells from PBMCs, cultured in vitro. The TCR originated in a human donor in good health.

CDR3 region: CASSNTGGAGTEAFF. The CDR3 coding sequence is TGTGCCAGCAGTAATACAGGGGGCGCTGGCACTGAAGCTTTCTTT. The genes are TRBV6-2 or TRBV6-3 and TRBJ1-1, with TRBD1 identical over 9 bases. The CDR3 length is 15 residues. CDR1 MNHEY and CDR2 SVGEGT come from the germline V gene. V lost 5 bases, J lost 4 bases, and 8 bases stayed unmatched.